This is a list of T cell receptor beta chains from one sample in a study of T-cell memory formation after mild COVID-19. TCRdb re-derived calls from the 5' RACE reads in MiXCR, one entry per CDR3 protein. The sample lists 400,000 to 450,000 distinct CDR3 sequences; approximately 18% were seen once. Sequencing was done on a sample of PBMCs or a T cell subset sorted from them (not recorded which). These receptor sequences come from a man in his late teens or twenties who had mild COVID-19 (a few samples of this study predate the infection). Cell type and time point are not known. The CDR3 runs from the conserved cysteine through the conserved F or W. D genes are given only for firm matches. Size tells how often a clone was seen (once, few, many) or the class of an expanded clone, and some rows leave it out.

size	J	V	D	DNA	CDR3
-	TRBJ2-6	TRBV29-1	-	TGCAGCGCAGGCGGGGATTCTGGGGCCAACGTCCTGACTTTC	CSAGGDSGANVLTF
-	TRBJ2-1	TRBV7-9	TRBD2	TGTGCCAGCAGCTTCTCTAGCGGGAGATCCTACAATGAGCAGTTCTTC	CASSFSSGRSYNEQFF
many	TRBJ1-2	TRBV15	TRBD1	TGTGCCACCCGATTCCAGGGGGCTATACGCTACACCTTC	CATRFQGAIRYTF
few	TRBJ2-2	TRBV11-3	-	TGTGCCAGCAGCATACTACAGGGTACGAACACCGGGGAGCTGTTTTTT	CASSILQGTNTGELFF
-	TRBJ2-3	TRBV5-6	-	TGTGCCAGCAGCCCTAATGGGGATACGCAGTATTTT	CASSPNGDTQYF
-	TRBJ1-2	TRBV3-1	-	TGTGCCAGCAGCTACACAGGAGACTATGGCTACACCTTC	CASSYTGDYGYTF
-	TRBJ2-3	TRBV11-2	TRBD2	TGTGCCAGCAGCCCCTACGGGGGGTCAGATACGCAGTATTTT	CASSPYGGSDTQYF
-	TRBJ1-2	TRBV4-1	-	TGCGCCAGCAGCCAAGATCACCGGGGGCCTTACTATGGCTACACCTTC	CASSQDHRGPYYGYTF
-	TRBJ2-5	TRBV4-2	-	TGTGCCAGCAGCCAATTCACCACTCACCAAGAGACCCAGTACTTC	CASSQFTTHQETQYF
-	TRBJ2-5	TRBV7-2	TRBD2	TGTGCCAGCAGCTTAAGTAGCGGGGGAGAGACCCAGTACTTC	CASSLSSGGETQYF
-	TRBJ1-1	TRBV6-5	TRBD1	TGTGCCAGCAGCTACAACTCCGGGACAGGGGGCCGTGAAGCTTTCTTT	CASSYNSGTGGREAFF
few	TRBJ1-2	TRBV7-2	TRBD1	TGTGCCAGCAGCAACCGGGACAGGGTCGGCTACACCTTC	CASSNRDRVGYTF
-	TRBJ1-2	TRBV29-1	TRBD1	TGCAGCGTCCTGGACAGGGGGCGGAACTATGGCTACACCTTC	CSVLDRGRNYGYTF
-	TRBJ1-1	TRBV11-2	-	TGTGCCAGCAGCTTAGCTTTCACAGGGAGGCTGAACACTGAAGCTTTCTTT	CASSLAFTGRLNTEAFF
few	TRBJ2-5	TRBV7-9	TRBD2	TGTGCCAGCAGCTTCGGTAGCGGGCTCCAAGAGACCCAGTACTTC	CASSFGSGLQETQYF
few	TRBJ1-2	TRBV5-4	-	TGTGCCAGCAGCTTAACAGGCTTGGACTATGGCTACACCTTC	CASSLTGLDYGYTF
-	TRBJ2-7	TRBV5-1	TRBD1	TGCGCCAGCAGCATCGGGACAGCCACCTACGAGCAGTACTTC	CASSIGTATYEQYF
-	TRBJ2-3	TRBV19	-	TGTGCCAGTAGTCAGGATCGGGCCACAGATACGCAGTATTTT	CASSQDRATDTQYF
-	TRBJ1-1	TRBV4-1	-	TGCGCCAGCAGCCGCCCCCAGGGAGGGTTTGACGCTTTCTTT	CASSRPQGGFDAFF
few	TRBJ2-3	TRBV2	-	TGTGCCAGCAGTGAAAGTATACCCAGCAATACGCAGTATTTT	CASSESIPSNTQYF
once	TRBJ2-2	TRBV4-3	-	TGCGCCAGCAGCCAAGACGTTAGGACGGTGAACACCGGGGAGCTGTTTTTT	CASSQDVRTVNTGELFF
few	TRBJ1-6	TRBV7-2	-	TGTGCCAGCAGCTTAGTAGCGGGTCGTGGATCGACCCTCCACTTT	CASSLVAGRGSTLHF
few	TRBJ2-1	TRBV7-2	-	TGTGCCAGCAGCATACGACTAGTTGAGCAGTTCTTC	CASSIRLVEQFF
-	TRBJ1-2	TRBV20-1	TRBD1	TGCAGTGCTAGTCCGACAGGGATTAACTATGGCTACACCTTC	CSASPTGINYGYTF
-	TRBJ2-2	TRBV7-3	TRBD2	TGTGCCAGCAGCGTGACTAGCGGGGAATCTACCGGGGAGCTGTTTTTT	CASSVTSGESTGELFF
-	TRBJ1-2	TRBV7-2	-	TGTGCCAGCAGCTTATCCCTCAGACAGCTACATAACTATGGCTACACCTTC	CASSLSLRQLHNYGYTF
-	TRBJ1-1	TRBV3-1	-	TGTGCCAGCAGCCAAGGGGGGGGACCTGAAGCTTTCTTT	CASSQGGGPEAFF
many	TRBJ1-5	TRBV3-1	-	TGTGCCAGCAGCCAAGACATGATCCAGCCCCAGCATTTT	CASSQDMIQPQHF
few	TRBJ2-1	TRBV25-1	-	TGTGCCAGCAGTGACAGGGCCCGATACAATGAGCAGTTCTTC	CASSDRARYNEQFF
few	TRBJ1-4	TRBV7-9	TRBD1	TGTGCCAGCAGCTTGACAGGGACCCCTCGTGAAAAACTGTTTTTT	CASSLTGTPREKLFF
-	TRBJ2-1	TRBV6-2/TRBV6-3	TRBD1	TGTGCCAGCAGCCTACAGGGGCTTCTTTACAATGAGCAGTTCTTC	CASSLQGLLYNEQFF
few	TRBJ2-6	TRBV7-6	-	TGTGCCAGCAGCCTTTACAGGGTAGGGGCCAACGTCCTGACTTTC	CASSLYRVGANVLTF
-	TRBJ1-1	TRBV28	-	TGTGCCAGCAGTTTCCGCCGAGTCACTGAAGCTTTCTTT	CASSFRRVTEAFF
few	TRBJ2-2	TRBV11-2	-	TGTGCCAGCAGCAATGGACAGTTCACCGGGGAGCTGTTTTTT	CASSNGQFTGELFF
many	TRBJ2-5	TRBV5-1	-	TGCGCCAGCAGTGGACGGAACATCCAAGAGACCCAGTACTTC	CASSGRNIQETQYF
-	TRBJ2-1	TRBV7-9	TRBD2	TGTGCCAGCAGCTTAGGGGCTAGCGGGGGCGCCGGGGATGAGCAGTTCTTC	CASSLGASGGAGDEQFF
-	TRBJ1-2	TRBV28	TRBD1	TGTGCCAGCAGTCTCGGGACAGGGGTGGCTGGCTACACCTTC	CASSLGTGVAGYTF
-	TRBJ1-1	TRBV10-3	-	TGTGCCATCAGTGGGCAGGGCACTGAAGCTTTCTTT	CAISGQGTEAFF
-	TRBJ2-5	TRBV6-5	-	TGTGCCAGCAGCTACCTATCCCGGGAGCACGAGACCCAGTACTTC	CASSYLSREHETQYF
-	TRBJ2-1	TRBV11-2	-	TGTGCCAGCACCGTTAGCGGAAGCTCCTACAATGAGCAGTTCTTC	CASTVSGSSYNEQFF
-	TRBJ2-5	TRBV20-1	-	TGCAGTGCTAGAGGCCTAAACAGAGAGACCCAGTACTTC	CSARGLNRETQYF
-	TRBJ2-3	TRBV5-1	-	TGCGCCAGCAGCCCGCAGTTCGCCACAGATACGCAGTATTTT	CASSPQFATDTQYF
once	TRBJ2-1	TRBV11-1	-	TGTGCCAGCAGCCTCAGTCGTGCGTCAGGGGGGAATGAGGAGCAGTTCTTC	CASSLSRASGGNEEQFF
-	TRBJ2-2	TRBV20-1	TRBD2	TGCAGTGCTAGAGAACTAGCGGGGGGCCACACCGGGGAGCTGTTTTTT	CSARELAGGHTGELFF
-	TRBJ1-6	TRBV20-1	-	TGCAGTGCCCTGGGGGCCTCCTATAATTCACCCCTCCACTTT	CSALGASYNSPLHF
few	TRBJ2-2	TRBV2	-	TGTGCCAGCATTCCACTCGGAGGAGGGGGCACCGGGGAGCTGTTTTTT	CASIPLGGGGTGELFF
few	TRBJ2-5	TRBV7-8	TRBD2	TGTGCCAGCATCCTAGCGGGAGCCCAGACCCAGTACTTC	CASILAGAQTQYF
few	TRBJ1-1	TRBV7-2	TRBD1	TGTGCCAGCAGCGACCGGGACAGGGGGCGCTTGGCTGAAGCTTTCTTT	CASSDRDRGRLAEAFF
few	TRBJ2-3	TRBV7-2	-	TGTGCCAGCAGCGCGATTGGTTTTAGGGGCACAGATACGCAGTATTTT	CASSAIGFRGTDTQYF
few	TRBJ1-5	TRBV5-1	-	TGCGCCAGCAGCCGTCTACCAGGACAGCTTAGCAATCAGCCCCAGCATTTT	CASSRLPGQLSNQPQHF
few	TRBJ2-5	TRBV7-8	TRBD2	TGTGCCAGCAGCTGGCTAGCGGGGTTGGAGACCCAGTACTTC	CASSWLAGLETQYF
few	TRBJ2-7	TRBV12-3/TRBV12-4	-	TGTGCCAGCAGTTTAGGGGTAGCCTCCGAGCAGTACTTC	CASSLGVASEQYF
-	TRBJ1-6	TRBV12-3/TRBV12-4	TRBD1	TGTGCCAGCAGTCCTAGGACAGGGGGGGGATCACCCCTCCACTTT	CASSPRTGGGSPLHF
few	TRBJ2-1	TRBV7-8	-	TGTGCCAGCAGCTTAGCGGCCAGGGGCTCCCTGAGCTCCTACAATGAGCAGTTCTTC	CASSLAARGSLSSYNEQFF
many	TRBJ2-1	TRBV5-1	TRBD1	TGCGCCAGCAGCCTACAGGGGTTGTCCAACAATGAGCAGTTCTTC	CASSLQGLSNNEQFF